This T cell receptor (beta chain) was observed in a study of T cells in Graves' hyperthyroidism and ophthalmopathy. General study results and limits: Blood also contained most expanded thyroid clonotypes above 0.001.

This clonotype came up many times. Its cognate antigen is unknown. V lost 7 bases and J 4 bases, leaving 14 bases between the germline ends. This CDR3 spans 14 amino acids. In germline, CDR1 is MNHEY, CDR2 SVGEGT. The source material, RNA transcripts, was used to amplify TCR beta CDR3 regions. HTBI primers drove first-round RT-PCR of the TCR CDR3. TCRdb recomputed calls from the multiplex PCR reads with MiXCR, one row per CDR3 protein. The profile covers 300,000 to 400,000 distinct CDR3 sequences, with over 20% appearing a single time and less than 65% taken by the ten largest. Participants, patients aged 18 to 65, had newly diagnosed hyperthyroidism with a duration under 2 months. Clinical symptoms, serum thyroxine and TRAb, thyroid ultrasound and orbital computed tomography together formed the diagnostic basis. PBMCs were obtained from under 13 ml fresh peripheral blood.

Sequenced material: blood. The rearrangement joins TRBV6-2 or TRBV6-3 to TRBJ1-5; perhaps TRBD1 as D (5 bases). The receptor was isolated from a woman aged 45 to 65 with Graves' hyperthyroidism. This chain's CDR3 is CASTGSGVNQPQHF. Written as DNA, the CDR3 is TGTGCCAGCACAGGGTCGGGGGTTAATCAGCCCCAGCATTTT.